Listed below are T cell receptor beta chains from one sample, sequenced in a study of cytomegalovirus exposure and HLA in healthy donors. Method: immunoSEQ multiplex PCR; TCRdb's copy keeps in-frame clones and lacks some. This sample has some 150,000 clones, with around 88% found just once. Source material: PBMCs. The receptors stem from a woman aged 25-40 years in good health and CMV-seronegative. Each CDR3 is given with its conserved first and last residue. The D gene is left open where the match is weak. Where a row states a size, it is once, few, many or the class of an expanded clone; other rows omit it.

v_call,j_call,d_call,clone_size,cdr3_nt,cdr3_aa
TRBV7-6,TRBJ2-2,NA,NA,TGTGCCAGCACTCGGAGGGCCGGGGAGCTGTTTTTT,CASTRRAGELFF
TRBV19,TRBJ1-4,NA,NA,TGTGCCAGTTCCCCGGGGAGTTCTAATGAAAAACTGTTTTTT,CASSPGSSNEKLFF
TRBV7-9,TRBJ2-1,TRBD2,NA,TGTGCCAGCAGGTTTAGAGAGACGCGGGAGTATTACAATGAGCAGTTCTTC,CASRFRETREYYNEQFF
TRBV19,TRBJ2-4,NA,NA,TGTGCCAGTAGTATAACGAGCATTCAGTACTTC,CASSITSIQYF
TRBV5-8,TRBJ2-2,TRBD1,NA,TGTGCCAGCAGCCGCGACAGGGGTGGTACCGGGGAGCTGTTTTTT,CASSRDRGGTGELFF
TRBV7-6,TRBJ2-2,NA,NA,TGTGCCAGCAGCTTCCGGGACACTGACACCGGGGAGCTGTTTTTT,CASSFRDTDTGELFF
TRBV5-5,TRBJ2-7,NA,NA,TGTGCCAGCAGCCCCCGCGTTGGGGCAGGGTCCTACGAGCAGTACTTC,CASSPRVGAGSYEQYF
TRBV7-2,TRBJ1-6,TRBD1,NA,TGTGCCAGCAGCTTGTCCCGGGACAGGGTTAGTTCACCCCTCCACTTT,CASSLSRDRVSSPLHF
TRBV27,TRBJ1-1,NA,NA,TGTGCCAGCAGTTCCCACAGGGTCGGCGTGAACACTGAAGCTTTCTTT,CASSSHRVGVNTEAFF
TRBV19,TRBJ2-7,TRBD1,NA,TGTGCCAGTAGTATAATGGGGACAGGAGACTCCTACGAGCAGTACTTC,CASSIMGTGDSYEQYF
TRBV28,TRBJ1-5,TRBD1,once,TGTGCCAGCACCCCGACAGGGGGCGTGCGGCAGCCCCAGCATTTT,CASTPTGGVRQPQHF
TRBV7-2,TRBJ1-4,NA,NA,TGTGCCAGCAGCTTTAGTTGGCTGGAGGAAAAACTGTTTTTT,CASSFSWLEEKLFF
TRBV5-6,TRBJ2-1,TRBD2,few,TGTGCCAGCAGCTTAGGACTAGCGGGAGTGTATCCGTTCTTC,CASSLGLAGVYPFF
TRBV5-6,TRBJ2-7,NA,NA,TGTGCCAGCAAATTGGGCCCAGAACCCTACGAGCAGTACTTC,CASKLGPEPYEQYF
TRBV7-2,TRBJ2-5,TRBD1,NA,TGTGCCAGCAGCCCACGGACAGGGAGGGAGACCCAGTACTTC,CASSPRTGRETQYF
TRBV5-1,TRBJ1-1,NA,NA,TGCGCCAGCAGCTTGGGTGTAGCGAACACTGAAGCTTTCTTT,CASSLGVANTEAFF
TRBV7-8,TRBJ2-7,NA,NA,TGTGCCAGCACACCCCGCCGGGATGCTACCTACGAGCAGTACTTC,CASTPRRDATYEQYF
TRBV5-1,TRBJ2-1,NA,NA,TGCGCCAGCAGCTTGTCTCGTCGCCAGTACAATGAGCAGTTCTTC,CASSLSRRQYNEQFF
TRBV5-4,TRBJ2-7,TRBD2,NA,TGTGCCAGCAGCTTGAGGGGCGGGGGATCCTACGAGCAGTACTTC,CASSLRGGGSYEQYF
TRBV7-2,TRBJ2-6,NA,NA,TGTGCCAGTTCACATTCTGGGGCCAACGTCCTGACTTTC,CASSHSGANVLTF
TRBV19,TRBJ2-6,TRBD1,NA,TGTGCCAGTACCATGGGACAGGGCAACTCTGGGGCCAACGTCCTGACTTTC,CASTMGQGNSGANVLTF
TRBV2,TRBJ2-7,NA,NA,TGTGCCAGCAGTGGGCGGCCCGGCTACGAGCAGTACTTC,CASSGRPGYEQYF
TRBV27,TRBJ2-5,TRBD1,NA,TGTGCCAGCAGTTTTACGCAGGGGGCGCAGGTGACCCAGTACTTC,CASSFTQGAQVTQYF
TRBV5-5,TRBJ2-5,TRBD1,once,TGTGCCAGCAGTTCCGCCAGGGGGACAGAGACCCAGTACTTC,CASSSARGTETQYF
TRBV18,TRBJ1-3,NA,NA,TGTGCCAGCTCACCCATGGCAGGAAACACCATATATTTT,CASSPMAGNTIYF
TRBV4-1,TRBJ2-3,NA,few,TGCGCCAGCAGCCAAGCTGACATGGGACTTCACACAGATACGCAGTATTTT,CASSQADMGLHTDTQYF
TRBV6-5,TRBJ2-1,NA,NA,TGTGCCAGCAGCCACAATTCCTACAATGAGCAGTTCTTC,CASSHNSYNEQFF